The 32 T cell receptor beta chains reported below all come from one sample, sequenced in a study of Graves' ophthalmopathy and Graves' hyperthyroidism. From RNA, the CDR3 regions of TCR beta chains were amplified and sequenced. Second-round multiplex PCR followed a first-round RT-PCR using HTBI primers. TCRdb redid the calling of the multiplex PCR reads with MiXCR, one entry per CDR3 protein. The sample shows a few hundred thousand distinct CDR3 sequences, about a sixth of them seen only once. Sample: peripheral blood. The receptors here all came from an adult man with Graves' ophthalmopathy.

This clonotype has ten or more counts. One end of the junction fails to match germline, which may point to a read error. V is TRBV28 and J is TRBJ2-7; D gene unclear. The CDR3 has 13 amino acids. Germline V gene sequence: CDR1 MDHEN, CDR2 SYDVKM. CDR3 sequence (DNA): TGTGCCAGCAGCCCCCGCCCGGGTCGCCATCAGGACTTC. Protein sequence: CASSPRPGRHQDF.

Notes on this clonotype: Germline and junction disagree at one end, which may indicate a read error. The rearrangement links TRBV2 to TRBJ2-7; D possibly corresponds to TRBD1 (5 bases). In germline, CDR1 is SNHLY, CDR2 FYNNEI. The CDR3 is 13 amino acids. The CDR3 protein is CTSSLGDSYEQYF. The CDR3 region has the DNA TGTACCAGCAGTCTAGGGGACTCCTACGAGCAGTACTTC.

The rearrangement joins TRBV28 to TRBJ2-7; D might be TRBD1 (6 bases). V dropped 4 bases and J dropped 2 bases, with 15 bases sitting between them. This CDR3 comprises 15 residues. Germline lookup yields CDR1 MDHEN and CDR2 SYDVKM. The CDR3 coding sequence is TGTGCCAGCAGTTCCTCCGACAGGAATACCTACGAGCAGTACTTC. This sequence encodes CASSSSDRNTYEQYF.

The V and J genes are TRBV7-2 and TRBJ2-7; 10 nucleotides align to TRBD2. V lost 5 bases to trimming and J lost 5 bases; unmatched junction nucleotides: 9. CDR1 SGHTA and CDR2 FQGNSA come from the germline V gene. The CDR3 extends over 15 amino acids. CDR3 coding DNA: TGTGCCAGCAGCCGGAGCGGGAGGGCCGGGAACGAGCAGTACTTC. Its translation: CASSRSGRAGNEQYF.

There are many counts of this clonotype. The chain has TRBV12-3 or TRBV12-4 and TRBJ1-2; possibly TRBD1 for D (6 bases). This CDR3 is 13 amino acids long. Between the trimmed V and J ends, which lost 7 bases and 8 bases, there was a span of 17 bases. As DNA, the CDR3 is TGTGCCAGCACCAGGGGACGGCAGGACGGCTACACCTTC. Its protein is CASTRGRQDGYTF.

This clonotype was counted at least ten times. V usage is TRBV18 and J usage is TRBJ1-1; 9 bases align to TRBD1. V shed 4 bases and J 5 bases; nucleotides not matched to a gene: 11. CDR1 and CDR2 (germline): KGHSH, LQKENI. The CDR3 spans 16 residues. CDR3 nucleotides: TGTGCCAGCTCACTCACTGGGACAGGGTTTCAAACTGAAGCTTTCTTT. Translation gives CASSLTGTGFQTEAFF.

This clonotype was observed at least ten times. The V gene is TRBV3-1, the J gene TRBJ2-7; TRBD2 might be the D (5 bases). The CDR3 covers 15 residues. The V and J ends lost 4 bases and 0 bases respectively, with 13 bases between them. CDR1 is LGHDT and CDR2 is YNNKEL in the germline V gene (reference sequence). CDR3 nucleotides: TGTGCCAGCAGCCGGGGAGACTGGAGCTCCTACGAGCAGTACTTC. Amino acid sequence: CASSRGDWSSYEQYF.

This clonotype has ten or more counts. The chain combines TRBV28 with TRBJ1-5; TRBD1 might be the D (5 bases). This CDR3 region has 13 residues. Trimming removed 6 bases at V and 9 bases at J, with 15 bases between. Germline CDR1 is MDHEN and CDR2 is SYDVKM. Here the CDR3 reads CASRGQPFVPQHF. The CDR3 bases are TGTGCCAGCAGGGGGCAGCCTTTTGTGCCCCAGCATTTT.

This clonotype was picked up many times. The CDR3: CASSSRDPVSYEQYF. Written as DNA, the CDR3 is TGCGCCAGCAGCTCCCGGGACCCTGTTTCCTACGAGCAGTACTTC. The chain carries TRBV5-1 and TRBJ2-7, with D perhaps assigned TRBD1 or TRBD2 (5 bases each). The germline CDR1 and CDR2 sequences are SGHRS and YFSETQ. V lost 3 bases and J 1 base, leaving 14 bases between the germline ends. This CDR3 contains 15 residues.

The chain uses TRBV6-2 or TRBV6-3 and TRBJ2-7; TRBD2 matches at 7 bases. The germline V gene has CDR1 MNHEY and CDR2 SVGEGT. Trimming at V came to 6 bases and at J to 3 bases, leaving 2 bases not matched to a gene. The CDR3 is 12 amino acids. Here the CDR3 DNA reads TGTGCCAGCAGGAGCGGGAACTACGAGCAGTACTTC. Translated: CASRSGNYEQYF.

The V and J genes are TRBV6-5 and TRBJ1-1, with 12 bases identical to TRBD1. CDR3 length equals 14 residues. Germline CDR1 is MNHEY and CDR2 is SVGAGI. V lost 3 bases and J lost 7; bases outside the gene matches: 3. The CDR3 DNA sequence: TGTGCCAGCAGTTATGGGACAGGGGGCGATGAAGCTTTCTTT. Protein: CASSYGTGGDEAFF.

At least ten counts were recorded for this clonotype. The chain is built from TRBV6-2 or TRBV6-3 and TRBJ2-3; TRBD2 is a possible D gene (5 bases). The length of the CDR3 is 15 residues. Germline V gene lookup returns CDR1 MNHEY and CDR2 SVGEGT. V lost 5 bases, J lost 0 bases, and 12 bases lay in between. Here the CDR3 DNA reads TGTGCCAGCAGTCCACGGGGTCTGAGCACAGATACGCAGTATTTT. Translated, it gives CASSPRGLSTDTQYF.

This clonotype was picked up a small number of times. The DNA of the CDR3 is TGTGCCAGCAGCTTCCAAAAGAACACTGAAGCTTTCTTT. It encodes CASSFQKNTEAFF. This sequence joins TRBV7-2 and TRBJ1-1; the D is unclear. The germline V gene encodes CDR1 SGHTA and CDR2 FQGNSA. CDR3 size: 13 residues. V was clipped by 3 bases and J by 1 base, with 6 bases between them.

V gene TRBV7-2 combines with J gene TRBJ1-1, with D perhaps TRBD1 (5 bases). The CDR3 contains 16 residues. Trimming took off 0 bases at V and 3 bases at J, with 14 bases between the two ends. The germline CDR1 and CDR2 sequences are SGHTA and FQGNSA. Here the CDR3 reads CASSLAWGGGYTEAFF. The CDR3 DNA is TGTGCCAGCAGCTTAGCTTGGGGGGGAGGGTACACTGAAGCTTTCTTT.

Of note for this clonotype: Given a much more abundant clone one base away, this may be a read error. The chain couples TRBV4-1 to TRBJ2-7, with D possibly being TRBD2 (6 bases). Trimming removed 1 base from V and 7 bases from J, with 17 bases in between. The CDR3 length is 15 residues. Germline-derived CDR1 and CDR2 are MGHRA and YSYEKL. As DNA, the CDR3 is TGCGCCAGCAGCCAAGTAGGACTATCGGGAGAAGAGCAGTACTTC. It translates to CASSQVGLSGEEQYF.

This clonotype was observed many times. This chain connects TRBV27 to TRBJ2-7, with D possibly matching TRBD2 (6 bases). The germline CDR1 and CDR2 sequences are MNHEY and SMNVEV (reference sequence). V lost 4 bases and J lost 2, with 12 bases in between. The CDR3 is 14 residues long. CDR3 sequence: CASSWGGSPYEQYF. CDR3 bases: TGTGCCAGCAGTTGGGGAGGCAGTCCCTACGAGCAGTACTTC.

This clonotype was detected ten times or more. The chain is built from TRBV13 and TRBJ1-5; weak D call: TRBD1 (6 bases). The CDR3 loop spans 16 amino acids. Deletions cut 0 bases from V and 5 bases from J, with 14 bases between. CDR1 PRHDT and CDR2 FYEKMQ come from the germline V gene (reference sequence). The CDR3 DNA reads TGTGCCAGCAGCTTAGGCCTCTCGGGGGCGGATCAGCCCCAGCATTTT. Protein sequence: CASSLGLSGADQPQHF.

This clonotype was seen repeatedly, ten times or more. The chain couples TRBV6-4 to TRBJ2-2; possible D gene TRBD1, 6 bases. The germline V gene encodes CDR1 MRHNA and CDR2 SNTAGT. Trimming left V 6 bases short and J 0 bases short, with 23 bases between. The CDR3 spans 19 residues. As DNA, the CDR3 is TGTGCCAGCAGCTCTTACGACGCGGAACAGGGATCGAACACCGGGGAGCTGTTTTTT. As protein: CASSSYDAEQGSNTGELFF.

This clonotype was recorded at least ten times. The gene calls are TRBV9 and TRBJ2-2; a weak D match, TRBD2 (6 bases). The CDR3 extends over 14 amino acids. Trimming removed 3 bases from V and 1 base from J, with 7 bases in between. Looked up from germline, CDR1 is SGDLS and CDR2 is YYNGEE. CDR3 sequence: CASSAGGNTGELFF. In DNA, the CDR3 is TGTGCCAGCAGCGCCGGGGGGAACACCGGGGAGCTGTTTTTT.

This clonotype was seen repeatedly, ten times or more. This chain joins TRBV19 and TRBJ1-6; no definite D call. Germline lookup yields CDR1 LNHDA and CDR2 SQIVND (reference sequence). The CDR3 totals 15 residues. V lost 2 bases and J 14 bases, leaving 19 bases between the germline ends. The CDR3 here is CASSINRGNRWTLHF. The CDR3 DNA reads as TGTGCCAGTAGTATAAATCGAGGAAATAGATGGACCCTCCACTTT.

This clonotype was recorded many times. The J gene is TRBJ1-2, the V gene TRBV20-1; unclear D gene. This CDR3 has 14 residues. Trimming stripped 0 bases from V and 7 bases from J, with 15 bases between. The germline gives CDR1 DFQATT, CDR2 SNEGSKA (reference sequence). In DNA form, the CDR3 reads TGCAGTGCTAGAGAAGGGAAGGGTCTCTTTGGCTACACCTTC. It encodes CSAREGKGLFGYTF.

This rearrangement joins TRBV6-1 to TRBJ1-5, with 7 bases identical to TRBD1. The J segment lost 1 base and the V segment lost 8 bases, leaving 11 bases of the junction unmatched. The CDR3 runs 16 residues. Germline CDR1 reads MNHNS; CDR2 reads SASEGT. CDR3 in amino acids: CASQGGGFHSNQPQHF. The CDR3 DNA reads as TGTGCCAGCCAGGGGGGAGGGTTCCACAGCAATCAGCCCCAGCATTTT.

This clonotype was picked up a small number of times. The rearrangement uses TRBV19 and TRBJ2-5, with no clear D. The germline V gene has CDR1 LNHDA and CDR2 SQIVND (reference sequence). V gave up 5 bases and J gave up 3 bases, with 13 bases separating them. The CDR3 sequence is 14 residues long. CDR3 sequence: CASSPAPGEETQYF. For the CDR3, the DNA is TGTGCCAGTAGTCCGGCGCCGGGCGAAGAGACCCAGTACTTC.

V usage is TRBV6-5 and J usage is TRBJ1-3; no reliable D call. CDR3 size: 16 residues. The germline gives CDR1 MNHEY, CDR2 SVGAGI. V was cut by 2 bases and J by 1 base, with 12 bases left in between. As DNA, the CDR3 is TGTGCCAGCAGTTACAAACCCCCAGCTTCTGGAAACACCATATATTTT. Translating it yields CASSYKPPASGNTIYF.

This clonotype appeared many times. The chain employs TRBV6-1 and TRBJ1-1; D not certain. Germline CDR1 and CDR2: MNHNS and SASEGT. CDR3 size: 15 residues. The V end lost 6 bases, the J end lost 5 bases, and 19 bases lay between the germline ends. The CDR3 here is CASRTIKGWATEAFF. CDR3 DNA: TGTGCCAGCAGGACCATAAAGGGTTGGGCAACTGAAGCTTTCTTT.

In its sample, this clonotype was seen many times. The CDR3 DNA sequence: TGTGCCAGCAGTGAAAATCCCTGGGGGACTAGCGGGAATGCAGATACGCAGTATTTT. Protein sequence: CASSENPWGTSGNADTQYF. This chain joins TRBV2 and TRBJ2-3; 13 bases line up with TRBD2. The CDR3 consists of 19 residues. Germline assignment: CDR1 SNHLY and CDR2 FYNNEI. V was pared by 2 bases and J by 4 bases, with 12 bases of the junction left unmatched.

This clonotype was seen ten or more times. This chain joins TRBV7-2 and TRBJ1-5, with 10 bases matching TRBD1. The trim removed 5 bases at V and 6 bases at J, leaving 7 bases unmatched. Germline V gene sequence: CDR1 SGHTA, CDR2 FQGNSA. This CDR3 region has 15 residues. The DNA of the CDR3 is TGTGCCAGCAGCGTAAGCGGGACAGGGGCTCAGCCCCAGCATTTT. Translated, it gives CASSVSGTGAQPQHF.

This clonotype was seen repeatedly, ten times or more. V is TRBV20-1 and J is TRBJ2-7; D ambiguous. V was trimmed by 1 base and J by 3 bases, leaving 10 bases between them. Per germline, CDR1 DFQATT and CDR2 SNEGSKA (reference sequence). The CDR3 spans 13 residues. The CDR3 loop is CSARGPYNYEQYF. The CDR3 bases are TGCAGTGCTAGAGGCCCTTACAACTACGAGCAGTACTTC.

V is TRBV27 and J is TRBJ1-1; unclear D gene. V lost 2 bases to trimming and J lost 5 bases, with 12 bases between them. This CDR3 has 14 amino acids. The germline gives CDR1 MNHEY, CDR2 SMNVEV (reference sequence). CDR3 in DNA: TGTGCCAGCAGTTTAAACGGCATGGGGACTGAAGCTTTCTTT. Residues: CASSLNGMGTEAFF.

Many counts were recorded for this clonotype. V is TRBV2 and J is TRBJ1-6; the match to TRBD1 covers 8 bases. Germline CDR1 reads SNHLY; CDR2 reads FYNNEI. The junction had 2 bases not matched to a gene; V was cut back by 5 bases and J by 5 bases. The CDR3 is 14 amino acids. The CDR3 coding sequence is TGTGCCAGCAGTCTGACAGGGGATAATTCACCCCTCCACTTT. Protein product: CASSLTGDNSPLHF.

This clonotype was seen many times. The CDR3 sequence is CASSFKNIQYF. Here the CDR3 DNA reads TGTGCCAGCAGTTTCAAAAACATTCAGTACTTC. The rearrangement links TRBV12-3 or TRBV12-4 to TRBJ2-4; D uncertain. The V end was cut by 3 bases, the J end by 3 bases, with 0 bases between. The CDR3 totals 11 residues.

This clonotype has at least ten counts. The chain carries TRBV5-1 and TRBJ1-6, with D unclear. Per germline, CDR1 SGHRS and CDR2 YFSETQ. The CDR3 spans 13 residues. The ends were cut back, 3 bases at V and 14 bases at J, with 15 bases in the middle. This CDR3 is CASSYRSTESLHF. CDR3 nucleotides: TGCGCCAGCAGCTATCGATCCACCGAATCCCTCCACTTT.